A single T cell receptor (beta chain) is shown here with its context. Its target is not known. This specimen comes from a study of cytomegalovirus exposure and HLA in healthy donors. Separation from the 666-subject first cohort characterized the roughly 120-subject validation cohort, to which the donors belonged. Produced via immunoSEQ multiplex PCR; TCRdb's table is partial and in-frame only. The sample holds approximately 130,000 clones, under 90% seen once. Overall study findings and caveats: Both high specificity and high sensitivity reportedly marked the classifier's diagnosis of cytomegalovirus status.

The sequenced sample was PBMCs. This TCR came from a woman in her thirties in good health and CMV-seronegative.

The CDR3 DNA reads TGTGCCAGCAGCTCGGGACTGGGTGAAGCTTTCTTT. Protein: CASSSGLGEAFF. The chain couples TRBV7-9 to TRBJ1-1; possible D gene TRBD1, 5 bases. Germline loops: CDR1 SEHNR, CDR2 FQNEAQ (reference sequence). Trimming removed 4 bases at V and 7 bases at J, with 10 bases between. The CDR3 contains 12 residues.